This T cell receptor beta chain emerged from a study of blood T cells in healthy people across ages. Study outcomes and limitations: A strong correlation was found between TCR beta diversity and the percentage of naive T cells. Donor CMV status, an unknown factor, possibly confounded changes in expanded clonotypes.

Details on this clonotype: Its specificity is unknown.

Then a second PCR, running roughly 7 to 11 cycles, was carried out with a sample-barcoded 5' primer and a J-beta primer mix. In TCRdb, the 5' RACE reads were re-called with MiXCR into one record per CDR3 protein. The top ten hold roughly 23% of the sample, which has over 1,500,000 distinct CDR3 sequences, about 39% seen once. Every participating donor contributed around 9.5 milliliters of peripheral blood through a draw. The TCR comes from a human donor in good health. The sample taken for sequencing was blood.

DNA of the CDR3: TGCAGTGCTAGAGAGCCCTTCGCTGGGTTCTCTGGCGCTTTCTTT. Translation gives CSAREPFAGFSGAFF. The V and J genes are TRBV20-1 and TRBJ1-1; D uncertain. This CDR3 region has 15 residues. Looked up from germline, CDR1 is DFQATT and CDR2 is SNEGSKA (reference sequence). V gave up 0 bases and J gave up 11 bases, with 22 bases separating them.